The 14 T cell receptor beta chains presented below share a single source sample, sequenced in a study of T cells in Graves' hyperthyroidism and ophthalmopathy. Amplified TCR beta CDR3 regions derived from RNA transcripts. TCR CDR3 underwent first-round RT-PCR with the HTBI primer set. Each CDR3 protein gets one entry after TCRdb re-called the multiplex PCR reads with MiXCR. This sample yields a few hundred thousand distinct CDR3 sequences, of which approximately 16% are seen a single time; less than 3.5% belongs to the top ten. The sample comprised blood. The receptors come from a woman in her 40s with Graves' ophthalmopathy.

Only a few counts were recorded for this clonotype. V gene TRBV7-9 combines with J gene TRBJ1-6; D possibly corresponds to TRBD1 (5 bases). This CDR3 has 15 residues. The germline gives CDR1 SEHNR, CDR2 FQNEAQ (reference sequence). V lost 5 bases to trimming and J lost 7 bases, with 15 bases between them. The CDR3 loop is CASSLGREKNSPLHF. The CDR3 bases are TGTGCCAGCAGCCTGGGCAGGGAAAAGAATTCACCCCTCCACTTT.

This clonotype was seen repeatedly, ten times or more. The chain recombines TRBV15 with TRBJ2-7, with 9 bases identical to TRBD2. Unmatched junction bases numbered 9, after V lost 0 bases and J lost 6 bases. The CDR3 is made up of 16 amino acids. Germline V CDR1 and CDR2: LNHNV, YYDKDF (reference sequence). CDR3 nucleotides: TGTGCCACCAGCAGAGATCGGTGGAAGCGGGAGGTCGAGCAGTACTTC. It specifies CATSRDRWKREVEQYF.

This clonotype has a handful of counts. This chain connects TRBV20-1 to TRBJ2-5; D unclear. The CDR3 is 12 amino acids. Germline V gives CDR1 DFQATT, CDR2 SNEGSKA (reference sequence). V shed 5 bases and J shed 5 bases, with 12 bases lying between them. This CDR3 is CSAPVPPETQYF. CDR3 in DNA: TGCAGTGCTCCAGTACCCCCGGAGACCCAGTACTTC.

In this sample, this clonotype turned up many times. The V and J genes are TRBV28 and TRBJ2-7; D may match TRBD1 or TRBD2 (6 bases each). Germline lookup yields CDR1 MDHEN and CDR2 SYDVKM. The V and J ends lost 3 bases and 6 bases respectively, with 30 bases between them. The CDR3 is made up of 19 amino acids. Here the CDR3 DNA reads TGTGCCAGCAGTTTGATTTGGACAGTTTGGAGGGCCAATTCAGGCGAGCAGTACTTC. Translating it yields CASSLIWTVWRANSGEQYF. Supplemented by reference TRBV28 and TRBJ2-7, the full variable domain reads DVKVTQSSRYLVKRTGEKVFLECVQDMDHENMFWYRQDPGLGLRLIYFSYDVKMKEKGDIPEGYSVSREKKERFSLILESASTNQTSMYLCASSLIWTVWRANSGEQYFGPGTRLTVT.

The CDR3 coding sequence is TGCAGTGCTAAATACTACAATGAGCAGTTCTTC. It codes for CSAKYYNEQFF. The chain is built from TRBV20-1 and TRBJ2-1; D gene uncertain. CDR3 size: 11 residues. The germline gives CDR1 DFQATT, CDR2 SNEGSKA (reference sequence). Trimming took off 4 bases at V and 3 bases at J, with 4 bases between the two ends.

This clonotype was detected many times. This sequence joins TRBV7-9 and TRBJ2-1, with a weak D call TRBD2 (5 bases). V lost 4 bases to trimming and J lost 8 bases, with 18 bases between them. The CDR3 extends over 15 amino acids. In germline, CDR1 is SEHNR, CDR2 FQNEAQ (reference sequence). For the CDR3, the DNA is TGTGCCAGCAGCTCCACTAGTGTGAGGTACTATGAGCAGTTCTTC. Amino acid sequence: CASSSTSVRYYEQFF.

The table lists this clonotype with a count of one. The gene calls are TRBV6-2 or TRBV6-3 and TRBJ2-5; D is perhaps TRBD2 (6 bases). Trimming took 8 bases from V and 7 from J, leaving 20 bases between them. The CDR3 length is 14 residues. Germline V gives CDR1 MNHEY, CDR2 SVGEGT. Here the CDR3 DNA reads TGTGCCAGCCTTTCCGGGACTGGGGTGGGGACCCAGTACTTC. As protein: CASLSGTGVGTQYF.

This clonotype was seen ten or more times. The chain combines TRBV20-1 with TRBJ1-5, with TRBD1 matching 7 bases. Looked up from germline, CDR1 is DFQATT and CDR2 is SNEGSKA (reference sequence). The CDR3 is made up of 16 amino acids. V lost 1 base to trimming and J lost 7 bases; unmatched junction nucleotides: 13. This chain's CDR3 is CSARALTIQGWQPQHF. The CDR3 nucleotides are TGCAGTGCTAGAGCCCTCACCATACAGGGGTGGCAGCCCCAGCATTTT.

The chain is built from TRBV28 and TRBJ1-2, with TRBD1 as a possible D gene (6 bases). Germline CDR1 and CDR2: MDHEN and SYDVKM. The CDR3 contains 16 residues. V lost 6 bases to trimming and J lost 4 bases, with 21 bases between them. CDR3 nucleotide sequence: TGTGCCAGCAGCGTGTCCTGGGGGGGGGCGGGCTATGGCTACACCTTC. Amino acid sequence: CASSVSWGGAGYGYTF.

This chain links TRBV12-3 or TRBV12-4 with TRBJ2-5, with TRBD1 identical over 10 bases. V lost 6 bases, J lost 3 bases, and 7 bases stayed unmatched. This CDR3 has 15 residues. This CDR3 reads CASSRTGQGEETQYF. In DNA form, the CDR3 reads TGTGCCAGCAGCCGTACCGGACAGGGGGAAGAGACCCAGTACTTC.

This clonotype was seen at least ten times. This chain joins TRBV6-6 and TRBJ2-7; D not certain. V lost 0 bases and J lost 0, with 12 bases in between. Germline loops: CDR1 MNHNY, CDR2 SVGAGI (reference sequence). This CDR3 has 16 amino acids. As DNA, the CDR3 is TGTGCCAGCAGTTACTCGATATCCGATGGCTCCTACGAGCAGTACTTC. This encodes CASSYSISDGSYEQYF.

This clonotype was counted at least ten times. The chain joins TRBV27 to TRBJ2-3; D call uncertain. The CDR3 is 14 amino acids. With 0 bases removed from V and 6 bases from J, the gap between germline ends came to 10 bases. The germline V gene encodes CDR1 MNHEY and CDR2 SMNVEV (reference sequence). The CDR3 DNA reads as TGTGCCAGCAGTTTATCGCCGCACGGGGATACGCAGTATTTT. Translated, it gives CASSLSPHGDTQYF.

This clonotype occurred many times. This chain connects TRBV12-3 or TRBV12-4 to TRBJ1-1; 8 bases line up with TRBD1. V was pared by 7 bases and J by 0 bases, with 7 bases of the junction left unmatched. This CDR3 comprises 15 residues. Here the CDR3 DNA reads TGTGCCAGCACCGGGACAGGACTCATGAACACTGAAGCTTTCTTT. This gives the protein CASTGTGLMNTEAFF.

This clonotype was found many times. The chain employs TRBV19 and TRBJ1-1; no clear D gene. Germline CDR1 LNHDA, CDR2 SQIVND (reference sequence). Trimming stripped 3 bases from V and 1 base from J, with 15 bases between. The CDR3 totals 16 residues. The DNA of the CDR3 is TGTGCCAGTAGTATGGTGTGGGCGGCAGCGAACACTGAAGCTTTCTTT. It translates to CASSMVWAAANTEAFF. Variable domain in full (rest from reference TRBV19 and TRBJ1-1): DGGITQSPKYLFRKEGQNVTLSCEQNLNHDAMYWYRQDPGQGLRLIYYSQIVNDFQKGDIAEGYSVSREKKESFPLTVTSAQKNPTAFYLCASSMVWAAANTEAFFGQGTRLTVV.